This TCR beta chain was observed in a study of blood T cell repertoires in COVID-19. The CDR3 loop spans 13 amino acids. V lost 1 base, J lost 5 bases, and 8 bases lay in between. The repertoire was sequenced with immunoSEQ multiplex PCR; TCRdb's copy has only in-frame clones and lacks some. The table has 450,000 or so clones, roughly 90% seen once. This sequence originates from a woman in her thirties or forties with COVID-19, enrolled during active disease. The V call is TRBV12-3 or TRBV12-4, the J call TRBJ1-1; maybe TRBD1 (5 bases). The sample was peripheral blood. CDR3 residues: CASSLGGWTEAFF. The CDR3 DNA follows: TGTGCCAGCAGTTTAGGGGGCTGGACTGAAGCTTTCTTT.